A selection of T cell receptor beta chains follows, all from one sample in a study of T cell responses to AZD1222 COVID-19 vaccine. Profiled with immunoSEQ multiplex PCR; TCRdb holds only in-frame clones, not every one. The sample holds tens of thousands of clones; about 90% are singletons and the top ten take approximately 1.5%. Material: peripheral blood, obtained on day 0 of AZD1222 vaccination. The receptors derive from an adult in good health. Both conserved end residues are trimmed from each CDR3. Clone size is stated in some rows and not others, as once, few, many or a class when expanded.

v_gene: TRBV5-8; abundance: -; j_gene: TRBJ2-1; CDR3aa: ASSLGASAVYNEQF
v_gene: TRBV21-1; abundance: -; j_gene: TRBJ2-1; CDR3aa: ASSTEAQTAYNEQF
v_gene: TRBV5-4; abundance: -; j_gene: TRBJ2-5; CDR3aa: ASSLWRGGETQY
v_gene: TRBV5-4; abundance: -; j_gene: TRBJ1-2; CDR3aa: ASSLDRTNYGYT
v_gene: TRBV30; abundance: -; j_gene: TRBJ1-2; CDR3aa: AWSGGSYGYT
v_gene: TRBV5-1; abundance: -; j_gene: TRBJ2-7; CDR3aa: ASSTFGQSRTYEQY
v_gene: TRBV18; abundance: -; j_gene: TRBJ1-2; CDR3aa: ASSPEQGANYGYT
v_gene: TRBV5-6; abundance: -; j_gene: TRBJ2-7; CDR3aa: ASSLGLADYEQY
v_gene: TRBV2; abundance: -; j_gene: TRBJ2-3; CDR3aa: ASSSDTQY
v_gene: TRBV28; abundance: few; j_gene: TRBJ2-5; CDR3aa: ASTPDRGVNMETQY
v_gene: TRBV7-3; abundance: once; j_gene: TRBJ2-5; CDR3aa: ASSRNNGLQETQY
v_gene: TRBV10-2; abundance: -; j_gene: TRBJ2-7; CDR3aa: ASSGLDPPYEQY
v_gene: TRBV18; abundance: -; j_gene: TRBJ1-3; CDR3aa: ASSPVGPGPRSGNTIY
v_gene: TRBV7-7; abundance: few; j_gene: TRBJ1-4; CDR3aa: ASSLGDRADEKLF
v_gene: TRBV6-5; abundance: -; j_gene: TRBJ1-5; CDR3aa: ASTYWDRDNQPQH
v_gene: TRBV18; abundance: -; j_gene: TRBJ1-1; CDR3aa: ASSPMATAIGTEAF
v_gene: TRBV12-5; abundance: -; j_gene: TRBJ2-1; CDR3aa: ASGRGLAEKDEQF
v_gene: TRBV29-1; abundance: -; j_gene: TRBJ2-3; CDR3aa: SVATHKGFGPDTQY
v_gene: TRBV6-6; abundance: once; j_gene: TRBJ1-6; CDR3aa: ASSAGDRAFSPLH
v_gene: TRBV30; abundance: -; j_gene: TRBJ1-5; CDR3aa: AWTVGNQPQH
v_gene: TRBV24-1; abundance: -; j_gene: TRBJ2-1; CDR3aa: ATSDSTSGRSDEQF
v_gene: TRBV6-6; abundance: -; j_gene: TRBJ2-5; CDR3aa: ASSRRAPETQY
v_gene: TRBV30; abundance: few; j_gene: TRBJ2-7; CDR3aa: AWTKSSYEQY
v_gene: TRBV6-2/TRBV6-3; abundance: -; j_gene: TRBJ2-7; CDR3aa: ASSPRRVFSSYEQY
v_gene: TRBV11-2; abundance: -; j_gene: TRBJ1-5; CDR3aa: ASSLGGAHQPQH
v_gene: TRBV15; abundance: few; j_gene: TRBJ1-4; CDR3aa: ATSKNEKLF
v_gene: TRBV19; abundance: -; j_gene: TRBJ2-1; CDR3aa: ASIEGGQPVGEQF
v_gene: TRBV5-1; abundance: -; j_gene: TRBJ2-1; CDR3aa: ASSFFGLAGPGGEQF
v_gene: TRBV27; abundance: -; j_gene: TRBJ1-6; CDR3aa: ASSLGWDTYNSPLH
v_gene: TRBV7-8; abundance: -; j_gene: TRBJ2-5; CDR3aa: ASSQGRQETQY
v_gene: TRBV7-2; abundance: -; j_gene: TRBJ1-5; CDR3aa: ASSFGRNNQPQH
v_gene: TRBV13; abundance: once; j_gene: TRBJ2-3; CDR3aa: ASSLKSAGGRQDTQY
v_gene: TRBV7-9; abundance: -; j_gene: TRBJ1-4; CDR3aa: ASSLAKGQYEKLF
v_gene: TRBV10-1; abundance: -; j_gene: TRBJ1-3; CDR3aa: ASSSGNTIY
v_gene: TRBV2; abundance: -; j_gene: TRBJ1-1; CDR3aa: ASNADSRMNTEAF
v_gene: TRBV9; abundance: -; j_gene: TRBJ2-1; CDR3aa: ASSVSGTSGIYNEQF
v_gene: TRBV25-1; abundance: -; j_gene: TRBJ1-2; CDR3aa: ASSDVRNYGYT
v_gene: TRBV7-2; abundance: -; j_gene: TRBJ2-1; CDR3aa: ASSSRTSGRVYNEQF
v_gene: TRBV18; abundance: -; j_gene: TRBJ1-4; CDR3aa: ASSPGQSVATNEKLF
v_gene: TRBV6-5; abundance: -; j_gene: TRBJ1-1; CDR3aa: ASRPRQVLGTEAF
v_gene: TRBV19; abundance: once; j_gene: TRBJ1-1; CDR3aa: ASTYDGTGDTEAF
v_gene: TRBV3-1/TRBV3-2; abundance: once; j_gene: TRBJ1-1; CDR3aa: ASSQLVGPEAF
v_gene: TRBV6-1; abundance: once; j_gene: TRBJ1-6; CDR3aa: ASSERDTDNSPLH
v_gene: TRBV5-6; abundance: -; j_gene: TRBJ1-1; CDR3aa: ASRKPGVTTEAF
v_gene: TRBV12-3/TRBV12-4; abundance: -; j_gene: TRBJ1-2; CDR3aa: ASSLTVSYGYT
v_gene: TRBV19; abundance: -; j_gene: TRBJ2-7; CDR3aa: ASSLRGGPYEQY
v_gene: TRBV19; abundance: -; j_gene: TRBJ1-1; CDR3aa: ASSDDRRNTEAF
v_gene: TRBV2; abundance: -; j_gene: TRBJ1-1; CDR3aa: ASTIRTGTEAF
v_gene: TRBV7-9; abundance: -; j_gene: TRBJ1-1; CDR3aa: ASSLRGDHTEAF
v_gene: TRBV11-2; abundance: -; j_gene: TRBJ1-5; CDR3aa: ASSLNGQINQPQH
v_gene: TRBV5-5; abundance: -; j_gene: TRBJ2-7; CDR3aa: ASSLGPGISYEQY
v_gene: TRBV29-1; abundance: -; j_gene: TRBJ2-6; CDR3aa: SVAASGANVLT
v_gene: TRBV7-6; abundance: -; j_gene: TRBJ2-2; CDR3aa: ASSPGQGETGELF
v_gene: TRBV6-6; abundance: -; j_gene: TRBJ2-5; CDR3aa: ASSYSSQWETQY
v_gene: TRBV19; abundance: -; j_gene: TRBJ1-6; CDR3aa: ASSIAGSRYSPLH
v_gene: TRBV7-9; abundance: -; j_gene: TRBJ1-1; CDR3aa: ASSLKEGLNTEAF
v_gene: TRBV30; abundance: -; j_gene: TRBJ2-2; CDR3aa: AGRLAGRTGELF
v_gene: TRBV7-2; abundance: -; j_gene: TRBJ2-3; CDR3aa: ASSLDGRGTQY
v_gene: TRBV29-1; abundance: -; j_gene: TRBJ1-5; CDR3aa: SVTDRDNQPQH